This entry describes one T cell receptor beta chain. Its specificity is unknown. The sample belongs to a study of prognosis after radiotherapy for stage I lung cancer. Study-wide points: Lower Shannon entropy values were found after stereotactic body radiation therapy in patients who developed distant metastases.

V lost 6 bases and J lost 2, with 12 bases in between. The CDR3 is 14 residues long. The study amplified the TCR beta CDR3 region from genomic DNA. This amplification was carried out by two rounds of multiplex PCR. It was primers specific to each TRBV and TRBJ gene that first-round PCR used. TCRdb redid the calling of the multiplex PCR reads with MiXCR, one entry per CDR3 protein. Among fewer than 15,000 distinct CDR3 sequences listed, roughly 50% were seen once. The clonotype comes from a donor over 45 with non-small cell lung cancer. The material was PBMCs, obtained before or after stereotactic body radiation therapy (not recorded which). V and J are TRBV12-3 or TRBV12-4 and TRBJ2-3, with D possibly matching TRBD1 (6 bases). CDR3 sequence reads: CASSLYRATDTQYF. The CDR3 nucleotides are TGTGCCAGCAGCCTCTACAGGGCCACAGATACGCAGTATTTT.